This T cell receptor (beta chain) is drawn from a study of blood T cell repertoires in COVID-19. Across the study: Researchers got acute and convalescent COVID-19 samples from the United States, Italy and Spain. PBMCs, B-cell-depleted T cells, or T cells were the source of the cDNA or gDNA that made up the material.

Source study methods: Amplification of reference gene primers was used by the study to estimate nucleated cell counts. Sequenced by immunoSEQ multiplex PCR; TCRdb stores in-frame clones only, minus some. The V and J calls and clone size come from that table; D and trimming were worked out from the DNA. The table includes 45,000 to 65,000 clones, 84% detected once. The count of this clone is one. V dropped 5 bases and J dropped 6; count of bases not matched to a gene: 7. From germline, CDR1 is SGHNT and CDR2 YENEEA. The CDR3 sequence is 14 residues long. The TCR comes from a woman over 75 with acute or convalescent COVID-19. Sequencing was performed on peripheral blood. The chain combines TRBV11-3 with TRBJ2-1, with 7 bases matching TRBD1. The CDR3 region is CASSLSGTVNEQFF. The CDR3 nucleotides are TGTGCCAGCAGCCTTTCCGGGACAGTCAATGAGCAGTTCTTC.